This TCR beta chain derives from a study of cytomegalovirus exposure and HLA in healthy donors. Regarding the study as a whole: The listing of 150 to 200 TCR beta chains classed them as cytomegalovirus-associated. As was reported, the classifier diagnosed cytomegalovirus status with high specificity and sensitivity.

The method was immunoSEQ multiplex PCR; TCRdb's version includes in-frame clones alone and lacks a portion of them. This sample has around 230,000 clones, with around 86% found just once. The CDR3 has 15 amino acids. Germline values: CDR1 MDHEN, CDR2 SYDVKM. V was trimmed by 6 bases and J by 7 bases, leaving 19 bases between them. Of note for this clone: Antigen specificity is unknown.

The chain recombines TRBV28 with TRBJ1-5; a possible D gene is TRBD1 (6 bases). The clonotype was recovered from a young woman in good health and CMV-seropositive. The sample was PBMCs. The CDR3 here is CASRNGGGAGQPQHF. The DNA for the CDR3 is TGTGCCAGCAGAAACGGGGGGGGCGCAGGCCAGCCCCAGCATTTT.